Presented here are 27 T cell receptor beta chains from one specimen sequenced in a study of blood T cell repertoires in COVID-19. The repertoire was sequenced with immunoSEQ multiplex PCR; TCRdb's copy has only in-frame clones and lacks some. This table has about 250,000 clones, roughly 80% appearing once. Source material: PBMCs or T cells enriched from blood (not recorded which). These receptors were collected from a man over 45 who had recovered from COVID-19.

Only one count was recorded for this clone. The chain couples TRBV7-6 to TRBJ2-2, with D perhaps TRBD1 (6 bases). V dropped 2 bases and J dropped 7 bases, with 11 bases sitting between them. In germline, CDR1 is SGHVS, CDR2 FNYEAQ. The CDR3 sequence is 14 residues long. CDR3 nucleotides: TGTGCCAGCAGCTTATCAGGGGTCGGCGGGGAGCTGTTTTTT. Its protein is CASSLSGVGGELFF.

This rearrangement joins TRBV10-2 to TRBJ1-5; TRBD1 matches at 9 bases. Germline V gene lookup returns CDR1 WSHSY and CDR2 SAAADI. V trimming: 0 bases; J trimming: 4 bases; junction bases outside the gene matches: 13. The length of the CDR3 is 19 residues. CDR3 coding DNA: TGCGCCAGCAGTGAGTCGAGGGGACAGGGTATCCCTGTAAATCAGCCCCAGCATTTT. It yields the protein CASSESRGQGIPVNQPQHF.

The V and J genes are TRBV30 and TRBJ2-3; D unresolved. CDR3 length: 17 amino acids. The germline V gene encodes CDR1 GTSNPN and CDR2 SVGIG (reference sequence). V lost 0 bases and J 0 bases, leaving 16 bases between the germline ends. DNA of the CDR3: TGTGCCTGGAGTGTGAGACGCGTAACAGCTAGCACAGATACGCAGTATTTT. Translating gives CAWSVRRVTASTDTQYF.

The CDR3 DNA reads as TGCGCCAGCAGCTTCCGGGAACAAGGGGATACGCAGTATTTT. Translating gives CASSFREQGDTQYF. The chain is built from TRBV5-1 and TRBJ2-3, with a tentative D call TRBD2 (5 bases). CDR1 SGHRS and CDR2 YFSETQ come from the germline V gene. V was shortened by 2 bases and J by 6 bases, with 13 bases between the two germline ends. The CDR3 is made up of 14 amino acids.

The genes are TRBV4-1 and TRBJ2-3, with D possibly matching TRBD2 (5 bases). CDR1 is MGHRA and CDR2 is YSYEKL in the germline V gene. Trimming removed 2 bases from V and 6 bases from J, with 24 bases in between. The CDR3 has 18 residues. The CDR3 coding sequence is TGCGCCAGCAGCCAACAAACGGGAAATCGCCTGATTGGGGATACGCAGTATTTT. It yields the protein CASSQQTGNRLIGDTQYF.

The genes are TRBV5-1 and TRBJ2-3, with TRBD1 matching over 7 bases. Germline CDR1 and CDR2: SGHRS and YFSETQ. There are 14 residues in the CDR3. V was pared by 4 bases and J by 1 base, with 3 bases of the junction left unmatched. The CDR3 here is CASSRDSRTDTQYF. CDR3 bases: TGCGCCAGCAGCCGGGACAGCCGCACAGATACGCAGTATTTT.

The rearrangement links TRBV19 to TRBJ2-3, with a weak D call TRBD2 (6 bases). Germline V CDR1 and CDR2: LNHDA, SQIVND (reference sequence). The germline V and J ends were trimmed by 3 bases and 5 bases, with 12 bases remaining between them. This CDR3 has 14 amino acids. The CDR3 region is CASSIEGRGDTQYF. CDR3 sequence (DNA): TGTGCCAGTAGTATCGAGGGGCGGGGAGATACGCAGTATTTT.

The chain recombines TRBV24-1 with TRBJ1-5, with 9 bases matching TRBD1. There are 16 residues in the CDR3. Germline trimming cut 4 bases from V and 7 bases from J; bases unmatched to any gene: 10. CDR1 is KGHDR and CDR2 is SFDVKD in the germline V gene. CDR3 nucleotide sequence: TGTGCCACCAGTGAGCAGGGACAGGGACCCAACCAGCCCCAGCATTTT. This gives the protein CATSEQGQGPNQPQHF.

As DNA, the CDR3 is TGTGCCTGGAGTGGTTACAGGGCAACTAATGAAAAACTGTTTTTT. As protein: CAWSGYRATNEKLFF. This chain joins TRBV30 and TRBJ1-4; D possibly corresponds to TRBD1 (6 bases). Germline CDR1 GTSNPN, CDR2 SVGIG (reference sequence). This CDR3 spans 15 amino acids. The V end lost 1 base, the J end lost 0 bases, and 9 bases lay between the germline ends.

This clone has a single count. V usage is TRBV7-6 and J usage is TRBJ2-3; 7 nucleotides agree with TRBD2. Germline-derived CDR1 and CDR2 are SGHVS and FNYEAQ. The CDR3 runs 15 residues. Unmatched junction bases numbered 6, after V lost 1 base and J lost 5 bases. The CDR3 reads CASSLGPASGDTQYF. CDR3 coding DNA: TGTGCCAGCAGCTTAGGTCCGGCTAGCGGAGATACGCAGTATTTT.

This chain joins TRBV10-2 and TRBJ2-1; 9 bases map to TRBD2. Germline trimming cut 10 bases from V and 9 bases from J; bases unmatched to any gene: 19. The CDR3 contains 16 residues. Germline V gene lookup returns CDR1 WSHSY and CDR2 SAAADI. For the CDR3, the DNA is TGCGCCACCCTCGCGGTCGCGGGGGGGGTCTTGGGTGAGCAGTTCTTC. It is translated as CATLAVAGGVLGEQFF.

The chain employs TRBV27 and TRBJ2-1; D is uncertain. V was shortened by 6 bases and J by 7 bases, with 13 bases between the two germline ends. Germline V gives CDR1 MNHEY, CDR2 SMNVEV (reference sequence). The CDR3 sequence is 13 residues long. CDR3 region: CASSPIRGNEQFF. The CDR3 DNA reads as TGTGCCAGCAGCCCAATTAGAGGAAATGAGCAGTTCTTC.

The J gene is TRBJ2-7, the V gene TRBV27, with D perhaps TRBD1 (6 bases). In germline, CDR1 is MNHEY, CDR2 SMNVEV (reference sequence). There are 13 residues in the CDR3. V gave up 2 bases and J gave up 4 bases, with 9 bases separating them. CDR3 residues: CASSLGRGYEQYF. The CDR3 DNA sequence: TGTGCCAGCAGTTTAGGCAGGGGTTACGAGCAGTACTTC.

As concerns this clone: Germline and junction disagree at one end, which may indicate a read error. The chain couples TRBV7-2 to TRBJ1-5; 10 nucleotides line up with TRBD1. Per germline, CDR1 SGHTA and CDR2 FQGNSA. CDR3 length: 15 residues. The DNA for the CDR3 is TGTGCCAGCAGCAGGCAGACAGGGGGCAAGCAGCCCCAGCATTTT. Protein product: CASSRQTGGKQPQHF.

This chain joins TRBV28 and TRBJ1-3, with D possibly TRBD1 on 5 matching bases. V shed 7 bases and J shed 4 bases, with 20 bases lying between them. CDR1 is MDHEN, CDR2 SYDVKM, per germline. This CDR3 is 16 amino acids long. The CDR3 DNA reads as TGTGCCAGCACCGACGGTACCCTTAGGACAGGAAACACCATATATTTT. This sequence encodes CASTDGTLRTGNTIYF.

As to this clone: Other DNA sequences in the sample encode the same CDR3. The rearrangement joins TRBV10-3 to TRBJ1-1, with D possibly matching TRBD1 (5 bases). V gave up 3 bases and J gave up 0 bases, with 11 bases separating them. Germline lookup yields CDR1 ENHRY and CDR2 SYGVKD. The CDR3 extends over 15 amino acids. The CDR3 here is CAISDGGAMNTEAFF. CDR3 coding DNA: TGTGCCATCAGTGACGGGGGAGCCATGAACACTGAAGCTTTCTTT.

V is TRBV7-2 and J is TRBJ1-3; D remains unclear. Per the germline V gene, CDR1 is SGHTA and CDR2 is FQGNSA. Between the trimmed V and J ends, which lost 1 base and 4 bases, there was a span of 8 bases. The CDR3 sequence is 14 residues long. The CDR3 sequence is CASSLVHSGNTIYF. The CDR3, as DNA: TGTGCCAGCAGCTTAGTCCATTCCGGAAACACCATATATTTT.

The chain links TRBV18 to TRBJ1-1; no clear D gene. Germline lookup yields CDR1 KGHSH and CDR2 LQKENI. Trimming took 6 bases from V and 0 from J, leaving 8 bases between them. The CDR3 spans 13 residues. CDR3 loop: CASSEDLNTEAFF. The CDR3 DNA is TGTGCCAGCTCGGAGGACCTGAACACTGAAGCTTTCTTT.

J is TRBJ1-2 and V is TRBV19, with 7 bases lining up with TRBD1. The J segment lost 6 bases and the V segment lost 5 bases, leaving 3 bases of the junction unmatched. The CDR3 is made up of 12 amino acids. Germline values: CDR1 LNHDA, CDR2 SQIVND (reference sequence). The CDR3 spells CASSVQGNGYTF. The CDR3 coding sequence is TGTGCCAGTAGTGTACAGGGGAATGGCTACACCTTC. The full variable domain, its missing parts supplied by reference TRBV19 and TRBJ1-2, is DGGITQSPKYLFRKEGQNVTLSCEQNLNHDAMYWYRQDPGQGLRLIYYSQIVNDFQKGDIAEGYSVSREKKESFPLTVTSAQKNPTAFYLCASSVQGNGYTFGSGTRLTVV.

This clone was counted once. The rearrangement links TRBV5-1 to TRBJ2-2; D is possibly TRBD2 (5 bases). The CDR3 runs 14 residues. CDR1 is SGHRS and CDR2 is YFSETQ in the germline V gene. The germline V and J ends were trimmed by 7 bases and 1 base, with 11 bases remaining between them. Written as DNA, the CDR3 is TGCGCCAGCCACGACGAGGGGAACACCGGGGAGCTGTTTTTT. Its translation is CASHDEGNTGELFF.

DNA of the CDR3: TGTGCCAGCAGCCACCCAGGCACAGATACGCAGTATTTT. It codes for CASSHPGTDTQYF. This chain connects TRBV11-3 to TRBJ2-3; D remains ambiguous. The germline V gene encodes CDR1 SGHNT and CDR2 YENEEA. Trimming shortened V by 5 bases and J by 1 base, and 7 bases separated the two germline ends. CDR3 length: 13 residues.

The gene calls are TRBV7-6 and TRBJ2-5; D possibly corresponds to TRBD2 (5 bases). Germline V lookup: CDR1 SGHVS, CDR2 FNYEAQ. The CDR3 is made up of 15 amino acids. The germline V and J ends were trimmed by 1 base and 0 bases, with 9 bases remaining between them. The CDR3 region has the DNA TGTGCCAGCAGCTTAGTGTCGGGGTACCAAGAGACCCAGTACTTC. Residues: CASSLVSGYQETQYF.

V usage is TRBV7-2 and J usage is TRBJ2-1, with D perhaps TRBD2 (6 bases). Between the trimmed V and J ends, which lost 1 base and 7 bases, there was a span of 14 bases. Per germline, CDR1 SGHTA and CDR2 FQGNSA. The CDR3 sequence is 15 residues long. The CDR3 loop reads CASSLEWRGTNEQFF. CDR3 sequence (DNA): TGTGCCAGCAGCTTAGAGTGGCGGGGAACTAATGAGCAGTTCTTC.

As concerns this clone: At one end the junction does not follow the germline gene, possibly because of a read error. This chain uses TRBV25-1 with TRBJ1-2, with no clear D. The germline V gene has CDR1 MGHDK and CDR2 SYGVNS. The CDR3 contains 14 residues. Here the CDR3 reads CAGSDGGSNYGYTF. CDR3 nucleotides: TGTGCCGGCAGTGATGGAGGTTCTAACTATGGCTACACCTTC.

This chain connects TRBV7-8 to TRBJ2-7; no definite D call. This CDR3 has 14 residues. Germline values: CDR1 SGHVS, CDR2 FQNEAQ. Trimming shortened V by 2 bases and J by 0 bases, and 8 bases separated the two germline ends. The chain's CDR3 is CASSLRESSYEQYF. For the CDR3, the DNA is TGTGCCAGCAGCTTAAGAGAGAGCTCCTACGAGCAGTACTTC.

The rearrangement links TRBV7-3 to TRBJ2-6, with 13 bases fitting TRBD2. In germline, CDR1 is SGHTA, CDR2 FQGTGA. This CDR3 is built from 18 residues. Losses at the gene ends were 5 bases for V and 1 base for J; bases not matched to a gene: 5. The CDR3 is CASSLLAGGWSGANVLTF. The CDR3 region has the DNA TGTGCCAGCAGCCTACTAGCGGGAGGGTGGTCTGGGGCCAACGTCCTGACTTTC.

The chain has TRBV28 and TRBJ1-3; 9 nucleotides line up with TRBD1. This CDR3 region has 16 residues. Germline values: CDR1 MDHEN, CDR2 SYDVKM. The V segment lost 6 bases and the J segment 4 bases; nucleotides outside the gene matches: 10. The CDR3 coding sequence is TGTGCCAGCAGGACCACCCACGGGACAGGGGGAAACACCATATATTTT. Protein: CASRTTHGTGGNTIYF.